The 7 T cell receptor beta chains given below trace back to one sample, sequenced in a study of blood T cell repertoires in COVID-19. Assay used: immunoSEQ multiplex PCR; TCRdb lists only in-frame clones, some missing. The sample shows 120,000 to 150,000 clones, around nine tenths of them seen only once. The sample consisted of peripheral blood. These receptors were collected from a woman in her forties with acute or convalescent COVID-19.

This chain uses TRBV6-5 with TRBJ2-5; 7 bases agree with TRBD1. The germline V gene has CDR1 MNHEY and CDR2 SVGAGI. The length of the CDR3 is 14 residues. After removal of 7 bases from V and 2 bases from J, the junction contained 7 bases not matched to a gene. The CDR3 sequence is CASTKTGWQETQYF. The CDR3 DNA reads TGTGCCAGCACCAAGACAGGGTGGCAAGAGACCCAGTACTTC.

This clone showed up just a few times. The chain is built from TRBV19 and TRBJ1-1; the D gene is possibly TRBD1 (5 bases). V lost 8 bases and J 7 bases, leaving 17 bases between the germline ends. The CDR3 is 13 amino acids. Germline lookup yields CDR1 LNHDA and CDR2 SQIVND (reference sequence). CDR3 sequence reads: CASRDFATFEAFF. The CDR3 nucleotides are TGTGCCAGTCGGGACTTCGCTACCTTTGAAGCTTTCTTT.

The chain joins TRBV9 to TRBJ1-2; D unclear. V lost 0 bases, J lost 3 bases, and 12 bases lay in between. Germline loops: CDR1 SGDLS, CDR2 YYNGEE. This CDR3 is built from 15 residues. The CDR3 nucleotides are TGTGCCAGCAGCGTAGAGCCGGTGGGCGACTATGGCTACACCTTC. Translating gives CASSVEPVGDYGYTF.

The chain carries TRBV9 and TRBJ1-2, with 7 bases aligning to TRBD1. Losses at the gene ends were 3 bases for V and 2 bases for J; bases not matched to a gene: 7. The length of the CDR3 is 15 residues. CDR1 and CDR2 from the germline V gene are SGDLS and YYNGEE. CDR3 sequence (DNA): TGTGCCAGCAGCGAGTGGGACAGACAAAACTATGGCTACACCTTC. Translation gives CASSEWDRQNYGYTF.

The chain is built from TRBV7-3 and TRBJ1-1, with a possible D match to TRBD1 (6 bases). Germline V gene sequence: CDR1 SGHTA, CDR2 FQGTGA. Trimming removed 5 bases at V and 3 bases at J, with 13 bases between. This CDR3 contains 14 residues. CDR3 loop: CASSPGQRYTEAFF. Written as DNA, the CDR3 is TGTGCCAGCAGCCCCGGACAGCGGTACACTGAAGCTTTCTTT.

The chain couples TRBV6-4 to TRBJ2-7; 8 bases map to TRBD1. The CDR3 consists of 15 residues. The V gene end was trimmed by 3 bases and the J gene end by 4 bases; junction bases not matched to a gene: 8. Germline V gives CDR1 MRHNA, CDR2 SNTAGT. In DNA form, the CDR3 reads TGTGCCAGCAGTGAAGGACAGGGACCTATTTACGAGCAGTACTTC. It specifies CASSEGQGPIYEQYF.

The CDR3 sequence is CASSLDSRGLNGYTF. DNA for the CDR3: TGTGCCAGCAGCTTGGACTCGAGGGGGCTGAATGGCTACACCTTC. The chain uses TRBV5-5 and TRBJ1-2; 7 bases are a match to TRBD1. The germline V gene has CDR1 SGHKS and CDR2 YYEKEE (reference sequence). This CDR3 is 15 amino acids long. Trimming removed 0 bases from V and 6 bases from J; junction bases left unmatched: 8.